Below are 20 T cell receptor beta chains sequenced from a single sample in a study of OX40 agonist ivuxolimab in advanced cancers. Measured with immunoSEQ multiplex PCR; TCRdb has only the in-frame clones, and not every one. Here the sample spans 77,000 or so clones, approximately 95% being singletons. This sample comprised CD4+ or CD8+ T cells sorted from blood, obtained in a trial of the OX40 agonist ivuxolimab. Receptor source: an adult with an advanced solid tumor such as melanoma, head and neck, liver or kidney cancer.

The chain links TRBV5-4 to TRBJ2-3; 14 nucleotides match TRBD2. The CDR3 has 17 residues. The V gene's germline CDR1 is SGHNT and CDR2 YYREEE (reference sequence). Germline trimming cut 4 bases from V and 1 base from J; bases unmatched to any gene: 5. The chain's CDR3 is CASSVGLAGGRTDTQYF. CDR3 in DNA: TGTGCCAGCAGCGTAGGACTAGCGGGGGGACGCACAGATACGCAGTATTTT.

The chain has TRBV19 and TRBJ1-5; no reliable D call. The CDR3 is 12 amino acids. With 9 bases removed from V and 5 bases from J, the gap between germline ends came to 11 bases. The germline gives CDR1 LNHDA, CDR2 SQIVND (reference sequence). Here the CDR3 DNA reads TGTGCCAGGGCTTTCATTGATCAGCCCCAGCATTTT. This translates into CARAFIDQPQHF.

As regards this clone: Distinct nucleotide sequences in the sample also encode this CDR3. The rearrangement links TRBV7-9 to TRBJ2-7, with unresolved D. V shed 1 base and J shed 1 base, with 2 bases lying between them. From germline, CDR1 is SEHNR and CDR2 FQNEAQ (reference sequence). The CDR3 is 12 amino acids. This chain's CDR3 is CASSLGSYEQYF. In DNA form, the CDR3 reads TGTGCCAGCAGCTTAGGGTCCTACGAGCAGTACTTC.

This chain uses TRBV20-1 with TRBJ1-5, with D unresolved. Germline assignment: CDR1 DFQATT and CDR2 SNEGSKA (reference sequence). The CDR3 runs 10 residues. DNA for the CDR3: TGCAGGGGCTGGAGTCAGCCCCAGCATTTT. Protein product: CRGWSQPQHF.

The V gene is TRBV5-1, the J gene TRBJ2-5, with D possibly being TRBD1 (8 bases). Matching the DNA end better, TRBJ2-7 makes the J call doubtful. The CDR3 has 16 residues. The germline CDR1 and CDR2 sequences are SGHRS and YFSETQ. In DNA form, the CDR3 reads TGCGCCAGCAGCTTGGCAGGGGGCGCGGGGGCCTACGAGCAGTACTTC. Translating gives CASSLAGGAGAYEQYF.

The rearrangement joins TRBV7-6 to TRBJ2-7; TRBD1 matches 7 bases. CDR3 length: 16 amino acids. CDR1 is SGHVS and CDR2 is FNYEAQ in the germline V gene. V shed 3 bases, J shed 5 bases, and the junction held 13 bases outside the gene matches. CDR3 coding DNA: TGTGCCAGCAGCTTTTCCGGGACAGATAGCTTAGACGAGCAGTACTTC. Translating gives CASSFSGTDSLDEQYF.

The chain is built from TRBV4-3 and TRBJ2-6; the D gene is possibly TRBD1 (6 bases). V lost 3 bases and J lost 4, with 13 bases in between. Germline V gives CDR1 LGHNA, CDR2 YSLEER. This CDR3 comprises 16 residues. In nucleotides, the CDR3 is TGCGCCAGCAGCCAGGATACAGGGACCGGGGCCAACGTCCTGACTTTC. Translated: CASSQDTGTGANVLTF.

This chain links TRBV11-2 with TRBJ1-1; no reliable D call. Per germline, CDR1 SGHAT and CDR2 FQNNGV. The CDR3 runs 13 residues. V shed 2 bases and J shed 4 bases, with 8 bases lying between them. The CDR3, as DNA: TGTGCCAGCAGCTTACGGGGAAGCACTGAAGCTTTCTTT. Translation gives CASSLRGSTEAFF.

The genes are TRBV19 and TRBJ2-1; D possibly corresponds to TRBD2 (6 bases). The CDR3 runs to 15 residues. Between the trimmed V and J ends, which lost 6 bases and 6 bases, there was a span of 18 bases. Germline CDR1 is LNHDA and CDR2 is SQIVND (reference sequence). This CDR3 reads CASSGFGGVANEQFF. CDR3 bases: TGTGCCAGTAGCGGGTTCGGAGGGGTAGCCAATGAGCAGTTCTTC.

Note on this clone: The same CDR3 arises from other DNA sequences in this sample as well. This chain links TRBV2 with TRBJ1-1; tentative D call: TRBD1 (6 bases). V lost 10 bases and J 3 bases, leaving 15 bases between the germline ends. Germline CDR1 is SNHLY and CDR2 is FYNNEI. CDR3 length: 13 amino acids. The CDR3 DNA follows: TGTGCCACCGCCCCGGGGGGCTACACTGAAGCTTTCTTT. This encodes CATAPGGYTEAFF.

The chain is built from TRBV19 and TRBJ2-3; D is uncertain. V lost 2 bases and J lost 4, with 4 bases in between. Germline lookup yields CDR1 LNHDA and CDR2 SQIVND (reference sequence). The CDR3 has 12 amino acids. The CDR3 region is CASSITPDTQYF. In nucleotides, the CDR3 is TGTGCCAGTAGTATAACCCCAGATACGCAGTATTTT.

The chain has TRBV7-3 and TRBJ2-7; 8 bases fit TRBD2. Trimming cost V 5 bases and J 5 bases; bases outside gene matches: 11. The CDR3 spans 15 residues. Per germline, CDR1 SGHTA and CDR2 FQGTGA. CDR3 amino acids: CASSPSPGGVHEQYF. The CDR3 DNA is TGTGCCAGCAGCCCATCCCCGGGGGGGGTCCACGAGCAGTACTTC.

The chain employs TRBV27 and TRBJ2-5, with 7 bases fitting TRBD2. J gave up 9 bases and V 2 bases, and 6 bases lay outside the gene matches. The CDR3 has 13 residues. Germline V gene lookup returns CDR1 MNHEY and CDR2 SMNVEV (reference sequence). CDR3 DNA: TGTGCCAGCAGTTTAGGGGGACGGGGGGCCCAGTACTTC. Residues: CASSLGGRGAQYF.

This clone was seen a handful of times. The chain joins TRBV5-4 to TRBJ2-5; TRBD2 might be the D (6 bases). CDR3 length: 14 amino acids. Germline-derived CDR1 and CDR2 are SGHNT and YYREEE (reference sequence). V shed 3 bases and J shed 1 base, with 10 bases lying between them. CDR3 protein: CASSWSGSQETQYF. DNA for the CDR3: TGTGCCAGCAGCTGGTCCGGGAGCCAAGAGACCCAGTACTTC.

The rearrangement links TRBV9 to TRBJ2-1, with D possibly called TRBD1 or TRBD2 (6 bases each). The germline V gene has CDR1 SGDLS and CDR2 YYNGEE. The CDR3 sequence is 16 residues long. Trimming shortened V by 0 bases and J by 4 bases, and 14 bases separated the two germline ends. As DNA, the CDR3 is TGTGCCAGCAGCGTAGATGGCGGAGGGGGGTACAATGAGCAGTTCTTC. Its translation: CASSVDGGGGYNEQFF.

The chain uses TRBV15 and TRBJ1-2; tentative D call: TRBD1 (6 bases). V shed 0 bases and J shed 1 base, with 12 bases lying between them. Germline V lookup: CDR1 LNHNV, CDR2 YYDKDF (reference sequence). The CDR3 is 16 residues long. CDR3 region: CATSRDRGALNYGYTF. DNA for the CDR3: TGTGCCACCAGCAGAGATCGGGGGGCCCTTAACTATGGCTACACCTTC. The entire variable domain, with the rest obtained from reference TRBV15 and TRBJ1-2, is as follows: DAMVIQNPRYQVTQFGKPVTLSCSQTLNHNVMYWYQQKSSQAPKLLFHYYDKDFNNEADTPDNFQSRRPNTSFCFLDIRSPGLGDTAMYLCATSRDRGALNYGYTFGSGTRLTVV.

This clone appeared once. The chain is built from TRBV19 and TRBJ2-1, with a tentative D call TRBD1 (8 bases). Germline V gene sequence: CDR1 LNHDA, CDR2 SQIVND (reference sequence). Trimming took off 6 bases at V and 9 bases at J, with 18 bases between the two ends. The CDR3 runs 14 residues. The CDR3 is CASRLTGEGFEQFF. Written as DNA, the CDR3 is TGTGCCAGTAGATTGACAGGGGAGGGGTTTGAGCAGTTCTTC.

J is TRBJ2-3 and V is TRBV6-5, with a possible D match to TRBD2 (6 bases). The germline V gene encodes CDR1 MNHEY and CDR2 SVGAGI. With 4 bases removed from V and 0 bases from J, the gap between germline ends came to 8 bases. The CDR3 is 14 amino acids. CDR3 sequence reads: CASSLAGSTDTQYF. CDR3 coding DNA: TGTGCCAGCAGTTTGGCGGGGAGCACAGATACGCAGTATTTT.

V and J are TRBV27 and TRBJ1-1; 10 nucleotides match TRBD1. This CDR3 region has 16 residues. Germline loops: CDR1 MNHEY, CDR2 SMNVEV (reference sequence). J was trimmed by 4 bases and V by 2 bases; bases with no gene match: 7. The CDR3 region has the DNA TGTGCCAGCAGTTTAACGACAGGGGGCTTGGGCACTGAAGCTTTCTTT. It encodes CASSLTTGGLGTEAFF.

V usage is TRBV27 and J usage is TRBJ2-1; 8 positions match TRBD2. The CDR3 is 13 amino acids. CDR1 is MNHEY, CDR2 SMNVEV, per germline (reference sequence). V dropped 3 bases and J dropped 8; count of bases not matched to a gene: 3. The DNA for the CDR3 is TGTGCCAGCAGTTTTGGCGGGAGGCATGAGCAGTTCTTC. Its protein is CASSFGGRHEQFF.